This T cell receptor beta chain was captured by sequencing in a study of T-cell reconstitution after alpha-beta-depleted transplantation in children (dated by TCRdb to between 2015 and 2016). As for the study more broadly: The study quantitatively tracked T-cell immune reconstitution after TCRalphabeta/CD19-depleted allogeneic hematopoietic cell transplantation in children using TCR repertoire profiling.

Library preparation employed PCR. Sequenced using an Illumina HiSeq 2500. Molecular barcoding was employed in the preparation of TCR libraries, with unique molecular identifiers being used to normalize TCRbeta repertoire quantification. The public reads were reanalyzed by TCRdb: fastp trimming at Q25, MiXCR alignment, in-frame beta chains only. Every entry covers one CDR3 protein and lists the most common genes and DNA from its rows. Across this sample there are 490,000 or so distinct CDR3 sequences, with around 12% seen only once. The ten largest clonotypes hold around 6% of the sample. With regard to this clonotype: Its recognized antigen is unknown. The sample holds no much larger clone one base away, and base qualities are not on file.

Via the germline V gene (reference sequence), CDR1 is DFQATT and CDR2 SNEGSKA. From the cysteine up to the phenylalanine, the CDR3 has a length of 14 residues. The CDR3 DNA has 42 bases and is translated from base 1. The germline ends are 24 bases apart after V is trimmed by 6 bases and J by 12 bases. This clonotype was sampled from a human donor who donated a stem cell graft to a child with combined immunodeficiency. This sample comprised PBMCs from the stem cell graft donor, obtained from the stem cell graft. This chain is built from TRBV20-1 and TRBJ1-5; D gene: possibly TRBD1, on 6 matching bases. The DNA sequence is as follows: TGCAGTGCACCCGACAGGCTCAGCAATCGGCGCCAGCATTTT. Translated, this gives CSAPDRLSNRRQHF.